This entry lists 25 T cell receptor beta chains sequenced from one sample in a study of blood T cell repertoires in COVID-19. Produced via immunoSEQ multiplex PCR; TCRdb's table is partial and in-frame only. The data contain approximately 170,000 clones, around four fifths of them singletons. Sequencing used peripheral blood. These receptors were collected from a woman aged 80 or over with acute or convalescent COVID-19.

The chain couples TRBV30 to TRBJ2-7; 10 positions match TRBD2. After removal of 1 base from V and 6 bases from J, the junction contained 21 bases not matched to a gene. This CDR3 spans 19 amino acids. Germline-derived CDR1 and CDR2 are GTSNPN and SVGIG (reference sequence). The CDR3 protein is CAWSDSGTNLLAGESEQYF. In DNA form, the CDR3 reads TGTGCCTGGAGTGACTCCGGGACAAACCTTCTAGCGGGAGAGTCCGAGCAGTACTTC. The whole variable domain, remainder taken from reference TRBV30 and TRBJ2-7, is SQTIHQWPATLVQPVGSPLSLECTVEGTSNPNLYWYRQAAGRGLQLLFYSVGIGQISSEVPQNLSASRPQDRQFILSSKKLLLSDSGFYLCAWSDSGTNLLAGESEQYFGPGTRLTVT.

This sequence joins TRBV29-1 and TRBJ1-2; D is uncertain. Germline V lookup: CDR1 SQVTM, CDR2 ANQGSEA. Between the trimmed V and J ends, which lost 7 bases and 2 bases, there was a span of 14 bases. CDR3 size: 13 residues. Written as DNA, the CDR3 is TGCAGCGCAGGTACGGGGTTCAACTATGGCTACACCTTC. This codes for CSAGTGFNYGYTF.

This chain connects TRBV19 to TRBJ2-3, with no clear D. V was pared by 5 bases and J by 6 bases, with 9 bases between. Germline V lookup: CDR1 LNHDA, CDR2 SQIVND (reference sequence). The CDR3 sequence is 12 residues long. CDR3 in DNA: TGTGCCAGTAGTCAGCCTAGTGATACGCAGTATTTT. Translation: CASSQPSDTQYF. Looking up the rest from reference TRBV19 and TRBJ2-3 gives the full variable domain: DGGITQSPKYLFRKEGQNVTLSCEQNLNHDAMYWYRQDPGQGLRLIYYSQIVNDFQKGDIAEGYSVSREKKESFPLTVTSAQKNPTAFYLCASSQPSDTQYFGPGTRLTVL.

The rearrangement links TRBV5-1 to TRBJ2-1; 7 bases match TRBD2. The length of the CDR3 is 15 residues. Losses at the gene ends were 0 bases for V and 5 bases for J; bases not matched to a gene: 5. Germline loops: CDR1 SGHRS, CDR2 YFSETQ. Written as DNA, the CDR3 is TGCGCCAGCAGCTTGGGACTAGCTGGCGACAATGAGCAGTTCTTC. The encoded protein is CASSLGLAGDNEQFF.

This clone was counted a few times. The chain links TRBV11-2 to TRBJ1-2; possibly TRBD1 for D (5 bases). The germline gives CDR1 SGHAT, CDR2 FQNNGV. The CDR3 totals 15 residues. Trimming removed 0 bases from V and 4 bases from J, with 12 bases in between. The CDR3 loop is CASSLEPGGTYGYTF. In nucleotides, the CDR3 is TGTGCCAGCAGCTTAGAACCCGGCGGGACCTATGGCTACACCTTC. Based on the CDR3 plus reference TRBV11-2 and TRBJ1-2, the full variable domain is EAGVAQSPRYKIIEKRQSVAFWCNPISGHATLYWYQQILGQGPKLLIQFQNNGVVDDSQLPKDRFSAERLKGVDSTLKIQPAKLEDSAVYLCASSLEPGGTYGYTFGSGTRLTVV.

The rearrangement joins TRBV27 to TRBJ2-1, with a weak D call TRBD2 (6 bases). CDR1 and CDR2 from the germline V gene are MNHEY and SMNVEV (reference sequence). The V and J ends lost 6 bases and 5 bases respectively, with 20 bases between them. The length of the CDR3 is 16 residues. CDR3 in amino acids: CASRGGAVGAHNEQFF. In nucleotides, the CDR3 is TGTGCCAGCAGGGGGGGAGCGGTCGGGGCCCACAATGAGCAGTTCTTC.

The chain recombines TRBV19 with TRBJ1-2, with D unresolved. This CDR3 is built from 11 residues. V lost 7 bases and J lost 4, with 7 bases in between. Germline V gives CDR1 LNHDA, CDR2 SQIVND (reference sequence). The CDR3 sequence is CASTIGYGYTF. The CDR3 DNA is TGTGCCAGTACCATCGGCTATGGCTACACCTTC.

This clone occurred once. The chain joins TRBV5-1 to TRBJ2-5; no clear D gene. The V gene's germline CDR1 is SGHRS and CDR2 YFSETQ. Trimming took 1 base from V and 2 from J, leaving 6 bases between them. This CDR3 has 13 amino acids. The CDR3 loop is CASSLMAQETQYF. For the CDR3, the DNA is TGCGCCAGCAGCTTGATGGCACAAGAGACCCAGTACTTC. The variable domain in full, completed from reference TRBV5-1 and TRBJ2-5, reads KAGVTQTPRYLIKTRGQQVTLSCSPISGHRSVSWYQQTPGQGLQFLFEYFSETQRNKGNFPGRFSGRQFSNSRSEMNVSTLELGDSALYLCASSLMAQETQYFGPGTRLLVL.

The CDR3 sequence is CASSASAVRRERVKNEQFF. The CDR3 DNA reads as TGTGCCAGCAGCGCCTCAGCCGTTAGGAGGGAAAGGGTAAAGAATGAGCAGTTCTTC. The chain links TRBV21-1 to TRBJ2-1; the table names TRBD2, a call not compared with the DNA. TRBV21-1 is described as a pseudogene. This CDR3 is 19 amino acids long.

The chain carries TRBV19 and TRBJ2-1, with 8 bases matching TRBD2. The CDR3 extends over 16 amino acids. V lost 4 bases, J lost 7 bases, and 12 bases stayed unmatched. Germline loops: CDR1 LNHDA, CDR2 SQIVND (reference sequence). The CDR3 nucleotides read TGTGCCAGTAGTAAATCGTGGGGGACTAGTGGGAATGAGCAGTTCTTC. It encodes CASSKSWGTSGNEQFF.

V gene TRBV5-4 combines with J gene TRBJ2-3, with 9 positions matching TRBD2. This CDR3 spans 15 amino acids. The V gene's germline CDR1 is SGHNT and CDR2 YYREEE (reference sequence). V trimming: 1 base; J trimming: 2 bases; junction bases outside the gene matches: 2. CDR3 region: CASSLSSGDTDTQYF. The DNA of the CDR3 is TGTGCCAGCAGCTTGTCTAGCGGGGACACAGATACGCAGTATTTT.

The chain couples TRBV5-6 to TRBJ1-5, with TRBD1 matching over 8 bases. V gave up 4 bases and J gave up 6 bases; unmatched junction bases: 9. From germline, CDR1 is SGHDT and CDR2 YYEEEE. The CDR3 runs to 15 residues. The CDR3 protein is CASSHGQGISQPQHF. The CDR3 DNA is TGTGCCAGCAGCCACGGACAGGGAATCAGTCAGCCCCAGCATTTT.

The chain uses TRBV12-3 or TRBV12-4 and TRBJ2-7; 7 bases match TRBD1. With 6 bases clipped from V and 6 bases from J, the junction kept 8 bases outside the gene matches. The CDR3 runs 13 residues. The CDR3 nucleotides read TGTGCCAGCAGCCCTCTAGGGGGCGGCGAGCAGTACTTC. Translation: CASSPLGGGEQYF.

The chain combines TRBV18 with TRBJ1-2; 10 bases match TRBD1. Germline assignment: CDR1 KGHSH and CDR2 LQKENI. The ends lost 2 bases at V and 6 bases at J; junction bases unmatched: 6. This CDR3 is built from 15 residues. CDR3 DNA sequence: TGTGCCAGCTCACCATCGAGGACAGGGGGAGATGGCTACACCTTC. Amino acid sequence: CASSPSRTGGDGYTF.

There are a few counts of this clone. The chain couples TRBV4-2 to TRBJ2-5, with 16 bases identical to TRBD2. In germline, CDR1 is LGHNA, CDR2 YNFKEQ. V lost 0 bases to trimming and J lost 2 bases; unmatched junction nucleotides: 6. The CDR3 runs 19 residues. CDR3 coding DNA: TGTGCCAGCAGCCAAGATTCGGGACTAGCGGGGGGGAGTCAAGAGACCCAGTACTTC. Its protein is CASSQDSGLAGGSQETQYF.

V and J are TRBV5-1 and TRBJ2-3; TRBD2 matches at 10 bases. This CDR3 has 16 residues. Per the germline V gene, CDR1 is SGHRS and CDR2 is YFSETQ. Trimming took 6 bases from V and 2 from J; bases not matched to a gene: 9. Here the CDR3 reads CASTMGLAILTDTQYF. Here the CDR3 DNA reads TGCGCCAGCACCATGGGACTAGCGATTCTCACAGATACGCAGTATTTT.

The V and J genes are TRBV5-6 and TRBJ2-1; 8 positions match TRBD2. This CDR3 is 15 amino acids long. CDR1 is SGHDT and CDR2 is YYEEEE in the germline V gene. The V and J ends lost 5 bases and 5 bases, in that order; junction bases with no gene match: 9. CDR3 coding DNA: TGTGCCAGCAGGGCGGTACTAGCGGCGAACAATGAGCAGTTCTTC. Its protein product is CASRAVLAANNEQFF.

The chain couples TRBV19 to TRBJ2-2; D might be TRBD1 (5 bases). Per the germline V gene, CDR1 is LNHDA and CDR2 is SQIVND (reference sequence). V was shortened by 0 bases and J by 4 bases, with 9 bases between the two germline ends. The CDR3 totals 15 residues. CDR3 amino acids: CASSIESTGTGELFF. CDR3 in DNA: TGTGCCAGTAGTATAGAATCAACAGGCACCGGGGAGCTGTTTTTT. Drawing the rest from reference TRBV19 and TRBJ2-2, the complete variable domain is DGGITQSPKYLFRKEGQNVTLSCEQNLNHDAMYWYRQDPGQGLRLIYYSQIVNDFQKGDIAEGYSVSREKKESFPLTVTSAQKNPTAFYLCASSIESTGTGELFFGEGSRLTVL.

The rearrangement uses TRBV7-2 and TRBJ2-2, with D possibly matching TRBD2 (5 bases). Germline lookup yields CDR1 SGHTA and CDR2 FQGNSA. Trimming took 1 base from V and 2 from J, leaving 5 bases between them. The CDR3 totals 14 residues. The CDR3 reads CASSLGLNTGELFF. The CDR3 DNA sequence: TGTGCCAGCAGCTTAGGACTAAACACCGGGGAGCTGTTTTTT.

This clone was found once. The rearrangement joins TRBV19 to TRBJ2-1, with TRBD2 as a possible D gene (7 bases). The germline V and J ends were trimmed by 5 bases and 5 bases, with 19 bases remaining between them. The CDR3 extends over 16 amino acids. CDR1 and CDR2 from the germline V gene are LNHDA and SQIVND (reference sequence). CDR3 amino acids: CASSPDGGRLHNEQFF. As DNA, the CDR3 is TGTGCCAGTAGTCCCGACGGGGGGCGGCTGCACAATGAGCAGTTCTTC.

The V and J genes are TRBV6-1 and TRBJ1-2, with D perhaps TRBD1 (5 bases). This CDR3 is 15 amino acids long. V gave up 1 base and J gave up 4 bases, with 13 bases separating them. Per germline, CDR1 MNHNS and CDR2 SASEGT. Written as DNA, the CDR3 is TGTGCCAGCAGTGAAGGGGGCCAGTCTTCCTATGGCTACACCTTC. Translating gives CASSEGGQSSYGYTF.

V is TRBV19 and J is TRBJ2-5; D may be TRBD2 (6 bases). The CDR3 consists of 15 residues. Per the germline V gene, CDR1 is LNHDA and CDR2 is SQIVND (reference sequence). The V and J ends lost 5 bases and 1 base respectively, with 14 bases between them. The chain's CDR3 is CASSPETSPQETQYF. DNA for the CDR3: TGTGCCAGTAGTCCGGAGACTAGTCCCCAAGAGACCCAGTACTTC.

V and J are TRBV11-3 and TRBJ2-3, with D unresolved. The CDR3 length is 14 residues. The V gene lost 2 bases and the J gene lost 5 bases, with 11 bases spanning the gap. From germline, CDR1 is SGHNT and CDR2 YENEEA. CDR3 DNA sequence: TGTGCCAGCAGCTTACCAGGATCCAAAGATACGCAGTATTTT. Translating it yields CASSLPGSKDTQYF.

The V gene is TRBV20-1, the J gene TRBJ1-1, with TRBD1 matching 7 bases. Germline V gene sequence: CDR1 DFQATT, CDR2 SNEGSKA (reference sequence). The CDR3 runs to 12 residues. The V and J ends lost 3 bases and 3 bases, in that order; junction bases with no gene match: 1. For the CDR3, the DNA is TGCAGTGCTAGTCAGGGGGACACTGAAGCTTTCTTT. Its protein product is CSASQGDTEAFF.

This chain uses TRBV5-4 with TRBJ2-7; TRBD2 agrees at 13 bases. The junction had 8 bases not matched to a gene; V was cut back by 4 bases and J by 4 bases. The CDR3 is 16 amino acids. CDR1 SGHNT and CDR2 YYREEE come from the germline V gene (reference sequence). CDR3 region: CASSKKPGLAGYEQYF. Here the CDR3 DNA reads TGTGCCAGCAGCAAAAAACCGGGACTAGCGGGGTACGAGCAGTACTTC.